One T cell receptor beta chain is described in this entry. Its antigen remains unidentified. The sample originates from a study of shared clonotypes between healthy human individuals. Study-level findings and limits: Naive subsets generally exceeded memory subsets in estimated richness. Naive CD4 clonotypes overlapped across a handful of donors at approximately 5%.

Several immunoSEQ plates received, in even portions, the genomic DNA of each subset. In the authors' methods: For the immunoSEQ data, sequences were junction-only without quality scores, so filtering differed. TCRdb keeps only in-frame clones here, not all; method: immunoSEQ multiplex PCR. The V and J calls and clone size come from that table; D and trimming were worked out from the DNA. The sample lists more than 550,000 clones; approximately 77% were seen once. Trimming took off 4 bases at V and 3 bases at J, with 10 bases between the two ends. This CDR3 is built from 13 residues. Germline V CDR1 and CDR2: SEHNR, FQNEAQ (reference sequence).

The TCR comes from a woman aged 25 to 39 in good health. V and J are TRBV7-9 and TRBJ2-7; D perhaps matches TRBD1 (5 bases). The sequenced sample was memory CD4+ T cells sorted from blood. The subset was: CD45RA-negative fraction. DNA for the CDR3: TGTGCCAGCAGCTATTCAGGGCTCTACGAGCAGTACTTC. It encodes CASSYSGLYEQYF.